This entry lists 13 T cell receptor beta chains sequenced from one sample in a study of shared clonotypes between healthy human individuals. TCRdb's copy holds only in-frame clones and misses some; the assay was immunoSEQ multiplex PCR. The sample yields 2,500,000 or so clones, roughly 90% seen once. The source material was naive CD4+ T cells from PBMCs. Subset noted: CD45RA+ positively selected. The receptors come from a man aged 18 to 29 in good health. Some clones in this sample may be carry-over from other donors' samples.

The sample holds a few counts of this clone. Other DNA variants within this sample encode the same CDR3. The J gene is TRBJ2-1, the V gene TRBV7-2; 9 nucleotides align to TRBD2. CDR1 and CDR2 from the germline V gene are SGHTA and FQGNSA. This CDR3 spans 15 amino acids. After removal of 5 bases from V and 0 bases from J, the junction contained 2 bases not matched to a gene. As DNA, the CDR3 is TGTGCCAGCAGCCTTAGCGGGAGCTCCTACAATGAGCAGTTCTTC. Translated: CASSLSGSSYNEQFF.

V gene TRBV4-3 combines with J gene TRBJ2-5; D remains unclear. CDR3 length: 13 amino acids. Germline CDR1 and CDR2: LGHNA and YSLEER. Trimming cost V 4 bases and J 5 bases, with 11 bases left between them. The CDR3 bases are TGCGCCAGCAGCCCCCGCCTGGGCGAGACCCAGTACTTC. Amino acids: CASSPRLGETQYF.

The V call is TRBV29-1, the J call TRBJ2-1; no firm D call. The germline V and J ends were trimmed by 1 base and 1 base, with 14 bases remaining between them. The CDR3 runs 16 residues. CDR1 is SQVTM, CDR2 ANQGSEA, per germline. The CDR3 spells CSVEVGVADSYNEQFF. In DNA, the CDR3 is TGCAGCGTTGAAGTTGGTGTGGCGGATTCCTACAATGAGCAGTTCTTC.

About this clone: Other nucleotide sequences from this sample produce the same CDR3. This sequence joins TRBV28 and TRBJ2-2; maybe TRBD1 (6 bases). The V gene lost 5 bases and the J gene lost 2 bases, with 9 bases spanning the gap. The germline CDR1 and CDR2 sequences are MDHEN and SYDVKM. This CDR3 is built from 14 residues. The CDR3 is CASSPGQNTGELFF. The CDR3 coding sequence is TGTGCCAGCAGTCCGGGACAAAACACCGGGGAGCTGTTTTTT.

CDR3 bases: TGCAGCGTGGGGCCCTTGAGGGCAGACGGGGAGCTGTTTTTT. Its translation: CSVGPLRADGELFF. The chain employs TRBV29-1 and TRBJ2-2; D may be TRBD1 or TRBD2 (5 bases each). From germline, CDR1 is SQVTM and CDR2 ANQGSEA. The CDR3 has 14 amino acids. V was clipped by 6 bases and J by 7 bases, with 18 bases between them.

CDR3 region: CASMREGRNEQFF. As DNA, the CDR3 is TGTGCCAGCATGCGGGAGGGCCGCAATGAGCAGTTCTTC. The chain employs TRBV2 and TRBJ2-1; 9 nucleotides line up with TRBD2. V lost 7 bases to trimming and J lost 6 bases; unmatched junction nucleotides: 4. Germline V lookup: CDR1 SNHLY, CDR2 FYNNEI. The CDR3 has 13 amino acids.

This sequence joins TRBV5-1 and TRBJ2-5, with D possibly TRBD1 on 6 matching bases. This CDR3 region has 15 residues. Trimming removed 4 bases from V and 4 bases from J, with 17 bases in between. Germline CDR1 reads SGHRS; CDR2 reads YFSETQ. In DNA, the CDR3 is TGCGCCAGCAGCCCGGTTTCGAGGGGGACAGAGACCCAGTACTTC. This encodes CASSPVSRGTETQYF.

V gene TRBV9 combines with J gene TRBJ1-3; 7 positions agree with TRBD1. CDR1 and CDR2 from the germline V gene are SGDLS and YYNGEE. The CDR3 spans 14 residues. Unmatched junction bases numbered 5, after V lost 3 bases and J lost 5 bases. CDR3 nucleotide sequence: TGTGCCAGCAGCGATGGGACAGCGCGAAACACCATATATTTT. This codes for CASSDGTARNTIYF. Using reference TRBV9 and TRBJ1-3 for the parts outside the CDR3, the full variable domain is DSGVTQTPKHLITATGQRVTLRCSPRSGDLSVYWYQQSLDQGLQFLIQYYNGEERAKGNILERFSAQQFPDLHSELNLSSLELGDSALYFCASSDGTARNTIYFGEGSWLTVV.

The chain couples TRBV6-6 to TRBJ1-2; 7 bases agree with TRBD1. The germline V gene has CDR1 MNHNY and CDR2 SVGAGI (reference sequence). The CDR3 covers 14 residues. J was trimmed by 8 bases and V by 2 bases; bases with no gene match: 8. The CDR3 sequence: CASSYPGTEGGYTF. CDR3 nucleotides: TGTGCCAGCAGTTACCCCGGGACAGAGGGAGGCTACACCTTC.

Notes on this clone: Other nucleotide sequences in the sample specify the same CDR3. The V gene is TRBV9, the J gene TRBJ2-3; 12 bases fit TRBD2. V lost 3 bases to trimming and J lost 3 bases; unmatched junction nucleotides: 5. The CDR3 has 16 amino acids. From germline, CDR1 is SGDLS and CDR2 YYNGEE. CDR3 nucleotides: TGTGCCAGCAGCGCCGGAGGACTAGCGGGAACAGATACGCAGTATTTT. The encoded protein is CASSAGGLAGTDTQYF.

The chain uses TRBV10-3 and TRBJ1-2; the match to TRBD1 covers 11 bases. The CDR3 has 16 residues. Germline-derived CDR1 and CDR2 are ENHRY and SYGVKD. V trimming: 2 bases; J trimming: 0 bases; junction bases outside the gene matches: 2. The CDR3 nucleotides are TGTGCCATCAGTGAGAGGACAGGGGGCTCTAACTATGGCTACACCTTC. This codes for CAISERTGGSNYGYTF.

The gene calls are TRBV28 and TRBJ2-7; 10 bases map to TRBD2. CDR1 and CDR2 (germline): MDHEN, SYDVKM. Trimming cost V 9 bases and J 4 bases; bases outside gene matches: 9. This CDR3 region has 14 residues. The CDR3 here is CASYTGTSVYEQYF. Here the CDR3 DNA reads TGTGCCAGTTATACCGGGACTAGCGTATACGAGCAGTACTTC. Complete variable domain (other parts from reference TRBV28 and TRBJ2-7): DVKVTQSSRYLVKRTGEKVFLECVQDMDHENMFWYRQDPGLGLRLIYFSYDVKMKEKGDIPEGYSVSREKKERFSLILESASTNQTSMYLCASYTGTSVYEQYFGPGTRLTVT.

On this clone: Distinct nucleotide sequences in the sample also encode this CDR3. The chain recombines TRBV28 with TRBJ1-4; TRBD1 might be the D (5 bases). The length of the CDR3 is 13 residues. Between the trimmed V and J ends, which lost 2 bases and 4 bases, there was a span of 5 bases. Germline V CDR1 and CDR2: MDHEN, SYDVKM. The CDR3 DNA reads as TGTGCCAGCAGTTTAGACAGTAATGAAAAACTGTTTTTT. Protein: CASSLDSNEKLFF.